Below, 5 T cell receptor beta chains from the same sample are listed, as sequenced in a study of blood T cell repertoires in COVID-19. The protocol was immunoSEQ multiplex PCR, while the TCRdb copy is restricted to in-frame clones and leaves out a portion. The sample shows 89,000 or so clones, more than 70% of them seen only once. The source material was peripheral blood. These TCRs come from a man in his forties or fifties with active COVID-19.

The rearrangement uses TRBV27 and TRBJ2-4; no clear D. V was shortened by 4 bases and J by 0 bases, with 4 bases between the two germline ends. The CDR3 covers 13 residues. Germline V gene lookup returns CDR1 MNHEY and CDR2 SMNVEV (reference sequence). The CDR3 DNA follows: TGTGCCAGCAGTTCCCTAGCCAAAAACATTCAGTACTTC. This translates into CASSSLAKNIQYF.

This clone appeared a single time. The V call is TRBV4-3, the J call TRBJ2-7; D is possibly TRBD2 (5 bases). The CDR3 loop spans 15 amino acids. Trimming stripped 4 bases from V and 3 bases from J, with 16 bases between. Germline CDR1 reads LGHNA; CDR2 reads YSLEER. The CDR3, as DNA: TGCGCCAGCAGCCTCCTGTCCGGGGTAGGCTACGAGCAGTACTTC. Residues: CASSLLSGVGYEQYF.

This clone has only a few counts. The gene calls are TRBV28 and TRBJ1-3; D ambiguous. This CDR3 has 13 residues. Germline V gene lookup returns CDR1 MDHEN and CDR2 SYDVKM. V gave up 6 bases and J gave up 2 bases, with 8 bases separating them. The CDR3 DNA reads TGTGCCAGCAGAGACTCCACTGGAAACACCATATATTTT. Residues: CASRDSTGNTIYF.

J is TRBJ2-1 and V is TRBV7-2; 8 positions match TRBD2. The CDR3 has 15 residues. The V gene's germline CDR1 is SGHTA and CDR2 FQGNSA. J lost 10 bases, V lost 5 bases, and 13 bases had no gene match. The CDR3 bases are TGTGCCAGCAGCCGCACGGGACTAGTTTTCGCCGAGCAGTTCTTC. It specifies CASSRTGLVFAEQFF.

The chain joins TRBV5-5 to TRBJ1-1, with D uncertain. The CDR3 is 14 amino acids. The V end was cut by 0 bases, the J end by 1 base, with 7 bases between. Germline V CDR1 and CDR2: SGHKS, YYEKEE (reference sequence). CDR3 coding DNA: TGTGCCAGCAGCTTGGGTCAGGCGAACACTGAAGCTTTCTTT. Its protein is CASSLGQANTEAFF.